The T cell receptor beta chain under discussion was sequenced for a study of T cell repertoires in cytomegalovirus infection (dated by TCRdb to the late 2010s). About the investigation overall: Because public TCR beta signatures pointed to carriage of CMV infection together with the matching HLA type, the HLA type of each donor mattered for the analysis.

Study-level results and caveats: In both this cohort and an independent roughly 360-donor cohort, the cumulative frequency of public TCR beta family members distinguished carriers of CMV infection plus the relevant HLA type. The ex vivo response was dominated by HLA-C-restricted CMV-specific TCR beta clonotypes, which also provided the single most frequent clonotype in two of eight donors.

Sequencer: Illumina HiSeq 1500. TCRdb applied fastp at Q25 and MiXCR to the public reads, then kept only in-frame beta chains. One record per CDR3 amino acid sequence lists the most common genes and DNA. The sample records 400,000 or so distinct CDR3 sequences, roughly 31% of which are singletons. The ten most abundant clones make up roughly 15% of the sample. Comment on this clonotype: Its cognate antigen has yet to be identified. The sample holds no much larger clone one base away, and base qualities are not on file.

Material: PBMCs. The receptor's source is a human donor in good health (CMV status not recorded). Some clones in this sample may be carry-over from other donors' samples.

The CDR3 amino acid sequence is: CASSLLYETQYF. The DNA is TGTGCCAGCAGCCTCCTTTACGAGACCCAGTACTTC. The V and J segments used are TRBV5-4 and TRBJ2-5; too little of a D gene remains to name it. The cysteine opens and the phenylalanine closes a CDR3 of 12 amino acids. Left in the record is the CDR3 DNA by itself, 36 bases read in frame from the first base. The junction carries 9 bases between V and J, which are trimmed by 4 bases and 5 bases respectively. Sequences SGHNT (CDR1) and YYREEE (CDR2) are obtained from the germline V gene (reference sequence).